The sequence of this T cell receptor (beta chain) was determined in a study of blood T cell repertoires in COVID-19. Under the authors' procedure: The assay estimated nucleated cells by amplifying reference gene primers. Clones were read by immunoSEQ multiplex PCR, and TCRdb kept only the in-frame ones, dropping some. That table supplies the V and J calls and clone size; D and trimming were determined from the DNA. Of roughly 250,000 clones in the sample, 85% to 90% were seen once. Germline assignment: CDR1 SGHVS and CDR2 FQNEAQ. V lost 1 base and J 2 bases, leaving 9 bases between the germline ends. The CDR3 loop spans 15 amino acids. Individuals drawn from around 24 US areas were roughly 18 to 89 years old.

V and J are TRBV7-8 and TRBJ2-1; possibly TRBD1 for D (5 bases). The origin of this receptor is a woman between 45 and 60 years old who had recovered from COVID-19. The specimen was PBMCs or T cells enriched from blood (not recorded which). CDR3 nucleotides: TGTGCCAGCAGCTTAGTTCCAGGGACCTACAATGAGCAGTTCTTC. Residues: CASSLVPGTYNEQFF.